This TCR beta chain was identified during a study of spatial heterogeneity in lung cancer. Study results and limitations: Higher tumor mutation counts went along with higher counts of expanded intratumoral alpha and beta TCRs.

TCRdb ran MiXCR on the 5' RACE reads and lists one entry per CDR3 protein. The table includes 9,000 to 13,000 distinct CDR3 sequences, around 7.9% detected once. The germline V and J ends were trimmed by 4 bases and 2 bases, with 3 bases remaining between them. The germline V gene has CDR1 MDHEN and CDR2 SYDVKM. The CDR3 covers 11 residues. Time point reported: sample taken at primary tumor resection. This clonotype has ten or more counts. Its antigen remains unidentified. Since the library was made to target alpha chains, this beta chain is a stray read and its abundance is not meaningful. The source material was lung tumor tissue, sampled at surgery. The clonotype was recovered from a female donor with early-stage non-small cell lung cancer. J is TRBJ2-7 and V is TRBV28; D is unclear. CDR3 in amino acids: CASSSAYEQYF. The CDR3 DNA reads TGTGCCAGCAGTTCCGCCTACGAGCAGTACTTC.